The rows below give T cell receptor beta chains drawn from one sample of a study of regulatory T cells in long-lasting Graves disease. TCRdb independently ran MiXCR on the multiplex PCR reads; one entry per CDR3 protein. This sample has approximately 350,000 distinct CDR3 sequences, with around 11% found just once. These same data were also listed under a study on T cells in Graves' hyperthyroidism and ophthalmopathy.

Sample: peripheral blood mononuclear cells (PBMCs), taken at new diagnosis, from a patient treated with antithyroid drugs. These receptors all stem from a young woman with Graves disease. Each CDR3 is given with its conserved first and last residue. The D gene is left open where the match is weak. A clone size is listed for some rows: how often the clone was seen (once, few, many), or a class if it is expanded.

v_gene	d_gene	abundance	j_gene	CDR3nt	CDR3aa
TRBV15	NA	many	TRBJ2-7	TGTGCCACCAGCAGAGATGGGGCAGACTACGAGCAGTACTTC	CATSRDGADYEQYF
TRBV28	NA	many	TRBJ1-2	TGTGCCAGCAGGGTGCGTCTCGTAGGTGGCTACACCTTC	CASRVRLVGGYTF
TRBV19	NA	few	TRBJ1-2	TGTGCCAGTATGTCAATCGACCGTAATGGGAACTATGGCTACACCTTC	CASMSIDRNGNYGYTF
TRBV6-2/TRBV6-3	NA	NA	TRBJ2-6	TGTGCCAGCAGTTACTTATTACAGGACTCTGGGGCCAACGTCCTGACTTTC	CASSYLLQDSGANVLTF
TRBV7-9	NA	NA	TRBJ1-1	TGTGCCAGCAGCCCAGGGATCAGAATGGAAGCTCTCTTT	CASSPGIRMEALF
TRBV9	TRBD1	many	TRBJ2-1	TGTGCCAGCAGCGCCGGACAGGTCTCCTACAATGAGCAGTTCTTC	CASSAGQVSYNEQFF
TRBV20-1	TRBD1	NA	TRBJ2-2	TGCAGTGCTAGAGCTATTAACTCCGGGACAGCGAACACCGGGGAGCTGTTTTTT	CSARAINSGTANTGELFF
TRBV7-9	TRBD1	few	TRBJ1-1	TGTGCCAGCAGCTTCGACAGGGGTTGGACTGAAGCTTTCTTT	CASSFDRGWTEAFF
TRBV29-1	NA	few	TRBJ2-1	TGCAGCACGAAGGGGGTTACCTACAATGAGCAGTTCTTC	CSTKGVTYNEQFF
TRBV7-2	TRBD1	many	TRBJ2-7	TGTGCCAGCAGCTTAGCGCCGGGACAGCCCTACGAGCAGTACTTC	CASSLAPGQPYEQYF
TRBV3-1	NA	many	TRBJ2-3	TGTGCCAGCAGCCAAGATCAGGTAGTTGGGGATACGCAGTATTTT	CASSQDQVVGDTQYF
TRBV7-9	NA	many	TRBJ2-3	TGTGCCAGCAGCTTCACTTCTTACGGCCCCGAGGTGGAAGGAGATACGCAGTATTTT	CASSFTSYGPEVEGDTQYF
TRBV5-1	NA	NA	TRBJ2-1	TGCGCCAGCAGCCATAACCCTCGATCGGAGGGTCTGAACAATGAGCAGTTCTTC	CASSHNPRSEGLNNEQFF
TRBV12-3/TRBV12-4	TRBD1	many	TRBJ2-1	TGTGCCAGCAGTTCACTCCAGGGGGCGGCCGACAATGAGCAGTTCTTC	CASSSLQGAADNEQFF
TRBV5-1	TRBD1	many	TRBJ1-1	TGCGCCAGCACCCGACAGGGTGGGGACACTGAAGCTTTCTTT	CASTRQGGDTEAFF
TRBV9	NA	many	TRBJ1-2	TGTGCCAGCAGCAACCGGGGCGGAGCGGGTTTCACCTTC	CASSNRGGAGFTF
TRBV6-2/TRBV6-3	NA	NA	TRBJ1-4	TGTGCCAGCAGTCAACGGTTGGCTGGAGTAGGAAAACTGTTTTTT	CASSQRLAGVGKLFF
TRBV6-5	NA	once	TRBJ1-5	TGTGCCAGCAGTTACTCTCCATACCAATATAGCAATCAGCCCCAGCATTTT	CASSYSPYQYSNQPQHF
TRBV12-3/TRBV12-4	TRBD1	many	TRBJ2-5	TGTGCCAGCAGTTCAAGGGACAGGGGCGTTGAGACCCAGTACTTC	CASSSRDRGVETQYF
TRBV6-1	NA	NA	TRBJ1-1	TGTGCCAGCAGCTCCCTCCACAACACTGAAGCTTTCTTT	CASSSLHNTEAFF
TRBV9	NA	many	TRBJ2-1	TGTGCCAGCAGCCCCCGACCCCAGGGGACCTACAATGAGCAGTTCTTC	CASSPRPQGTYNEQFF
TRBV20-1	NA	many	TRBJ1-4	TGCAGTGCTAGAGACTCCCTCTTTTCTGCCCTCGCAACTAATGAAAAACTGTTTTTT	CSARDSLFSALATNEKLFF
TRBV9	TRBD1	many	TRBJ1-6	TGTGCCAGCAGCGTAGGGGGACAGTCTGATTCACCCCTCCACTTT	CASSVGGQSDSPLHF
TRBV11-2	TRBD2	few	TRBJ2-7	TGTGCCAGCAGCCCCGGGACTAGCGGGAGTATCTTTCACGAGCAGTACTTC	CASSPGTSGSIFHEQYF
TRBV27	NA	many	TRBJ2-1	TGTGCCAGCAGTTTATGGGCAGGGCGGTTAAGCTCCTACAATGAGCAGTTCTTC	CASSLWAGRLSSYNEQFF
TRBV7-9	NA	many	TRBJ1-2	TGTGCCAGCAGCCCTCTCGGCGGGAAGGGGGTAGAGGACTATGGCTACACCTTC	CASSPLGGKGVEDYGYTF
TRBV29-1	TRBD1	many	TRBJ1-2	TGCAGCGTGCTGACCGGGACAGGGTCCGGCTATGGCTACACCTTC	CSVLTGTGSGYGYTF
TRBV27	TRBD2	few	TRBJ2-3	TGTGCCAGCAGACGACTTGGGTATTTTGAAGCGGGGGTCACAGATACGCAGTATTTT	CASRRLGYFEAGVTDTQYF
TRBV12-3/TRBV12-4	NA	many	TRBJ2-5	TGTGCCAGCAGTCCGACTGGAACAATACTTGGGGAGACCCAGTACTTC	CASSPTGTILGETQYF
TRBV6-1	NA	NA	TRBJ2-1	TGTGCCAGCATCCACTCAACAGGGATCCCCTACAATGAGCAGTTCTTC	CASIHSTGIPYNEQFF
TRBV27	NA	many	TRBJ2-1	TGTGCCAGCAGTTTTCACTCCTCCTACAATGAGCAGTTCTTC	CASSFHSSYNEQFF
TRBV6-1	NA	many	TRBJ2-1	TGTGCCAGTCGGGTTAGGAGTGAGCAGTTCTTC	CASRVRSEQFF
TRBV27	NA	few	TRBJ1-2	TGTGCCAGCAGTTCCCGGACGGCTGGCTACACCTTC	CASSSRTAGYTF
TRBV4-1	TRBD2	NA	TRBJ2-5	TGCGCCAGCAGCCAAAGGGGATCGGGACTAGCGACGGAGACCCAGTACTTC	CASSQRGSGLATETQYF
TRBV20-1	TRBD2	many	TRBJ2-1	TGCAGTGCTAAGGCGGGAGTCATAGATGAGCAGTTCTTC	CSAKAGVIDEQFF
TRBV7-7	NA	few	TRBJ1-1	TGTGCTAGCAGCCCTTTTGTCCTGAACACTGAAGCTTTCTTT	CASSPFVLNTEAFF
TRBV28	NA	many	TRBJ2-3	TGTGCCAGCAGTTCATGGACGGAATACACAGATACGCAGTATTTT	CASSSWTEYTDTQYF
TRBV24-1	NA	many	TRBJ2-5	TGTGCCACCAGTGATGCGGCCGATCAAGAGACCCAGTACTTC	CATSDAADQETQYF
TRBV7-9	NA	many	TRBJ2-1	TGTGCCAGCAGCTTACCAGGGGGGTCCTACAATGAGCAGTTCTTC	CASSLPGGSYNEQFF
TRBV3-1	TRBD1	many	TRBJ2-6	TGTGCCAGCAGCCAACCCAGGGGGCCTGGGGCCAACGTCCTGACTTTC	CASSQPRGPGANVLTF
TRBV30	NA	NA	TRBJ1-5	TGTGCCTGGGGGGGACCGGGAAATCAGCCCCAGCATTTT	CAWGGPGNQPQHF
TRBV3-1	NA	many	TRBJ1-2	TGTGCCAGCAGCCAAGGGGGCAGGGCAAGCTATGGCTACACCTTC	CASSQGGRASYGYTF
TRBV10-3	TRBD2	many	TRBJ2-7	TGTGCCATCCAGGGGACTAGCGGGAGCTACGAGCAGTACTTC	CAIQGTSGSYEQYF
TRBV20-1	NA	few	TRBJ2-7	TGCGGTGCTAGGGGGGGGAGCTCCTACGAGCAGTACTTC	CGARGGSSYEQYF
TRBV19	NA	NA	TRBJ2-1	TGTGCCAGTACCGCGGACCCGTTCAGGGGCTCCTACAATGAGCAGTTCTTC	CASTADPFRGSYNEQFF
TRBV15	TRBD1	many	TRBJ2-3	TGTGCCACCAGCAGAGTTCCCCCCGTGACAGGGGGCATGGATACGCAGTATTTT	CATSRVPPVTGGMDTQYF
TRBV10-1	TRBD2	few	TRBJ2-1	TGCGCCAGCAGTGAGGTAGTAGCGGGGGTTAATGAGCAGTTCTTC	CASSEVVAGVNEQFF
TRBV20-1	NA	many	TRBJ2-7	TGCAGTGCTAGAGTCCCTAGGACGCAACCCTACGAGCAGTACTTC	CSARVPRTQPYEQYF
TRBV7-2	NA	many	TRBJ1-6	TGTGCCAGCAGCCCAGAGGGGACTTTGCCCCTCCACTTT	CASSPEGTLPLHF
TRBV2	NA	many	TRBJ2-1	TGTGCCAGCAGTGAAGTCATGCAGTTCTTC	CASSEVMQFF
TRBV28	NA	many	TRBJ1-1	TGTGCCAGCAGTTCACGGACAGCCCAAAGGTTGGCTGAAGCTTTCTTT	CASSSRTAQRLAEAFF
TRBV6-1	NA	many	TRBJ2-3	TGTGCCAGCCTACTTGGGGGGCGTAGCACAGATACGCAGTATTTT	CASLLGGRSTDTQYF
TRBV7-2	TRBD2	many	TRBJ2-7	TGTGCCAGCAGCTTGGTGGCGGGAGGCCTCGAGCAGTACTTC	CASSLVAGGLEQYF
TRBV18	NA	many	TRBJ1-1	TGTGCCAGCTCACCACTCCTTGCGTATGAAGCTTTCTTT	CASSPLLAYEAFF
TRBV30	NA	many	TRBJ2-2	TGTGCCTGGCTACGGGCCACCGGGGAGCTGTTTTTT	CAWLRATGELFF